Given below is one T cell receptor beta chain in context. Its antigen is undetermined. This entry comes from a study of blood T cell dynamics during melanoma immunotherapy. Findings of the study overall: It remained unknown if the driving T cell clones were melanoma-specific.

DNA loading was fixed at about 340 ng for all bulk PBMC samples. TCRdb's table, derived via immunoSEQ multiplex PCR, lists solely in-frame clones and lacks some. Counted here are over 10,000 clones, approximately 84% occurring once; the ten biggest clones make up 9%. Sample time point: pre-treatment baseline. One draw preceded checkpoint blockade; another followed its first cycle at week 3. No patient had earlier systemic cancer treatment, concurrent immunosuppressants, or another active cancer. Losses at the gene ends were 3 bases for V and 4 bases for J; bases not matched to a gene: 8. Germline assignment: CDR1 LNHDA and CDR2 SQIVND (reference sequence). CDR3 length: 17 amino acids.

The chain combines TRBV19 with TRBJ1-5; 11 bases fit TRBD1. This sample comprised blood, obtained from a patient treated with checkpoint blockade. This TCR derives from a human donor with melanoma. CDR3 in DNA: TGTGCCAGTAGTATCATAACGGGGACAGGGGGTAATCAGCCCCAGCATTTT. Translating it yields CASSIITGTGGNQPQHF.